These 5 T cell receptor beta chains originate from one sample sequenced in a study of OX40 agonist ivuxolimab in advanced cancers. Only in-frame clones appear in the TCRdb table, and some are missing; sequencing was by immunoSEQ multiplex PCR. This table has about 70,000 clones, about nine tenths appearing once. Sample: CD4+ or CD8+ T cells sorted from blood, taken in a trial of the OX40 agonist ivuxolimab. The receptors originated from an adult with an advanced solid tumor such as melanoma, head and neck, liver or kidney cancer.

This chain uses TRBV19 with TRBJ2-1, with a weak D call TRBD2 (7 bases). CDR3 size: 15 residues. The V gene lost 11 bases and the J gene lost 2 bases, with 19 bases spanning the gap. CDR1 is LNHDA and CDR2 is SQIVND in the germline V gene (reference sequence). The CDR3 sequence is CACHDRGGAYNEQFF. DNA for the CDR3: TGTGCCTGCCACGATAGGGGGGGTGCCTACAATGAGCAGTTCTTC.

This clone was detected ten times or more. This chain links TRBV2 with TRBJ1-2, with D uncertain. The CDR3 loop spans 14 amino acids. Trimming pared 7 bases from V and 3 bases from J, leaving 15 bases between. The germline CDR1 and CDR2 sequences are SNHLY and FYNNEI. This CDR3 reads CASIQQAQDYGYTF. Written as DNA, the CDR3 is TGTGCCAGCATACAACAAGCCCAGGACTATGGCTACACCTTC.

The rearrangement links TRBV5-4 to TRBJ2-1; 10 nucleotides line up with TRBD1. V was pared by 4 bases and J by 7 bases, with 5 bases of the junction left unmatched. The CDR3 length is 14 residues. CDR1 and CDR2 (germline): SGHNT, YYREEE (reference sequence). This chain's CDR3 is CASSRGQGSNEQFF. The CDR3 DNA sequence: TGTGCCAGCAGCAGGGGACAGGGGTCGAATGAGCAGTTCTTC.

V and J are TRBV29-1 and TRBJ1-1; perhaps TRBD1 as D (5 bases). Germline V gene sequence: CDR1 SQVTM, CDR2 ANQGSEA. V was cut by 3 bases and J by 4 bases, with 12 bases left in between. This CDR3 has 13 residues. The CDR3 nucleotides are TGCAGCGTTGAGGGACGTTTGGCCACTGAAGCTTTCTTT. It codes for CSVEGRLATEAFF.

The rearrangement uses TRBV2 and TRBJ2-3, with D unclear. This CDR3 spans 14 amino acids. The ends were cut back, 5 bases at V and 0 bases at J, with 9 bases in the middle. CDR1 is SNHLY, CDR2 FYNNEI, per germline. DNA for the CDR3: TGTGCCAGCAGTTCTAGGATCAGCACAGATACGCAGTATTTT. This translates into CASSSRISTDTQYF.